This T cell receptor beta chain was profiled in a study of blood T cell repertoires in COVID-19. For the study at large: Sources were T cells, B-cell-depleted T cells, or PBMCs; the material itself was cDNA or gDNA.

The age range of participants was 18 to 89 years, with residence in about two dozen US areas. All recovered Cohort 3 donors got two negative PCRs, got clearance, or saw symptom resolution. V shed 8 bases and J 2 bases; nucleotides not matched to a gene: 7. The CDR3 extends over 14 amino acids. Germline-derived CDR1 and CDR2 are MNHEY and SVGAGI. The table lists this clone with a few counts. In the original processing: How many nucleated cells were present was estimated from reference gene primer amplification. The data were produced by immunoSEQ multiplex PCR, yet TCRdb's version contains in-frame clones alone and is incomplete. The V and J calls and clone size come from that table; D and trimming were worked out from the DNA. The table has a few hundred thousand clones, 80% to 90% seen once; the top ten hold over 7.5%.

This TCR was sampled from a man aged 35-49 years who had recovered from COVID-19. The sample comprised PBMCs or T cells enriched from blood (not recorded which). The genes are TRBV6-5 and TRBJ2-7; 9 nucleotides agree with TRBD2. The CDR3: CASGIAGEAYEQYF. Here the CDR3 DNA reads TGTGCCAGCGGAATAGCGGGAGAGGCCTACGAGCAGTACTTC.